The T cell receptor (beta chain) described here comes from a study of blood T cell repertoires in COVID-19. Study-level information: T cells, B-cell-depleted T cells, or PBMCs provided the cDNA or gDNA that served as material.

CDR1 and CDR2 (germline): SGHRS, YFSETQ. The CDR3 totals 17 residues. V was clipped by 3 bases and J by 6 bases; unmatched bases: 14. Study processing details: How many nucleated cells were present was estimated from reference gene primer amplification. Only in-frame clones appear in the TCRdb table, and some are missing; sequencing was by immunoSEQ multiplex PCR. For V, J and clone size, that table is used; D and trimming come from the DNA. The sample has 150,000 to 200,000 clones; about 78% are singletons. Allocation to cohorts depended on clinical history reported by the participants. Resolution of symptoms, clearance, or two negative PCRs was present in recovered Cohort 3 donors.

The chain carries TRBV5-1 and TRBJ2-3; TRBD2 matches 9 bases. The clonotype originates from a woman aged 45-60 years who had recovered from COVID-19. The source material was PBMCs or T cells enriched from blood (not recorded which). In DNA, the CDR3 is TGCGCCAGCAGCTCAGGGGCGGGAGGGCCCAGGGTTGATACGCAGTATTTT. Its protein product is CASSSGAGGPRVDTQYF.